This T cell receptor (beta chain) derives from a study of T cells in narcolepsy. Turning to the study itself: Healthy controls were enrolled alongside patients with narcolepsy type 1 or type 2. General study findings and limits: Reportedly, autoreactive clonotypes were serially detected in patients' blood but not controls'.

The protocol was immunoSEQ multiplex PCR, while the TCRdb copy is restricted to in-frame clones and leaves out a portion. The sample lists 7,700 or so clones; roughly 57% were seen once. A word on this clone: Its antigen is not known.

The sequencing sample was made of CD45RA- memory CD8+ T cells from PBMCs. This receptor was obtained from a human donor with narcolepsy.

CDR3 residues: CACRDRDTGELFF. The DNA for the CDR3 is TGTGCCTGCCGGGACAGGGACACCGGGGAGCTGTTTTTT. The V and J genes are TRBV6-5 and TRBJ2-2; 9 nucleotides align to TRBD1. CDR1 and CDR2 from the germline V gene are MNHEY and SVGAGI. The V segment lost 11 bases and the J segment 3 bases; nucleotides outside the gene matches: 4. The CDR3 consists of 13 residues.